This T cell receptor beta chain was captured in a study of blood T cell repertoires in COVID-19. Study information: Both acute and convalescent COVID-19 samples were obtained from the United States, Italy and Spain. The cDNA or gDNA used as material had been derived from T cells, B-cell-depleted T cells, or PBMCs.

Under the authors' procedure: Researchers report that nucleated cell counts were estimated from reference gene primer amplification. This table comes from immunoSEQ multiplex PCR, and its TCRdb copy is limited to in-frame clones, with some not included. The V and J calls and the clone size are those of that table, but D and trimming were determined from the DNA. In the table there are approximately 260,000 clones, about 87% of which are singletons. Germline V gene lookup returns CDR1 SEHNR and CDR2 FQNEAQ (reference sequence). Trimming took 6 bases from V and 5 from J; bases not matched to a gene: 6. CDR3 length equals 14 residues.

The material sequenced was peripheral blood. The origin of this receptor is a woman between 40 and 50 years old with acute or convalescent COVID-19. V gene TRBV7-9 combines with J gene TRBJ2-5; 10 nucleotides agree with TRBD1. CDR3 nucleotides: TGTGCCAGCAGGGGGACAGGGGCAGCGGAGACCCAGTACTTC. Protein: CASRGTGAAETQYF. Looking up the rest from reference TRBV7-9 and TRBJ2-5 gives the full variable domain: DTGVSQNPRHKITKRGQNVTFRCDPISEHNRLYWYRQTLGQGPEFLTYFQNEAQLEKSRLLSDRFSAERPKGSFSTLEIQRTEQGDSAMYLCASRGTGAAETQYFGPGTRLLVL.